The rows below give T cell receptor beta chains drawn from one sample of a study of shared clonotypes between healthy human individuals. Clones were read by immunoSEQ multiplex PCR, and TCRdb kept only the in-frame ones, dropping some. The sample carries over a million clones, 75% to 80% recorded once. Sequences were obtained from memory CD4+ T cells from PBMCs. These receptors were taken from a young man in good health. Some clones in this sample may be carry-over from other donors' samples. The CDR3 runs from the conserved cysteine through the conserved F or W.

>TRBV6-5
CASMGAATNEKLFF
>TRBV18
CASSPPQRSEQFF
>TRBV28
CASSFGYEQYF
>TRBV29-1
CSVDPSAAYNEQFF
>TRBV2
CASRALRLAGGSTDTQYF
>TRBV27
CASSVLWGRSGADTQYF
>TRBV5-1
CASSPAGGKAYNEQFF
>TRBV20-1
CSAGTGHF
>TRBV9
CASSGTSGSSYNEQFF
>TRBV7-8
CASRLAIGRGPSTDTQYF
>TRBV5-1
CASTPGTGPYNEQFF
>TRBV7-3
CASSSRLAGAADTQYF
>TRBV7-9
CASTRQGKREQYF
>TRBV7-6
CASTQSGELFF
>TRBV7-6
CASSLGLMGDTQYF
>TRBV20-1
CSATWGRGYTF
>TRBV7-2
CASRNRDLRYNEQFF
>TRBV2
CASSLAGTPNTEAFF
>TRBV28
CASSKDSFSGELFF
>TRBV6-1
CASSGNSGADYNEQFF
>TRBV2
CASSEGTGGNEKLFF
>TRBV9
CASSSQPRTSSYEQYF
>TRBV2
CASSEAGGGETQYF
>TRBV7-3
CASSLIVRGEQFF
>TRBV11-3
CASSLGRGNQETQYF